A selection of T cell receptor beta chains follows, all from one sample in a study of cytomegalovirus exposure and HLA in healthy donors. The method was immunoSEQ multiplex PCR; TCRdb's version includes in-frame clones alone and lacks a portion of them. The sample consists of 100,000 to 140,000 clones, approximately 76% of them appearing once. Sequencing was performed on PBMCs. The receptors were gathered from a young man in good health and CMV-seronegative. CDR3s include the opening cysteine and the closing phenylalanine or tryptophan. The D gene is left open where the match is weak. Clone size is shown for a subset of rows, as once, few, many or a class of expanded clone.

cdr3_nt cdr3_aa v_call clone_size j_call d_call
TGTGCCAGCAGTGATCCGGAGACCCAGTACTTC CASSDPETQYF TRBV2 . TRBJ2-5 .
TGCGCCAGCAGCCAAGATCTAGGCGACAGGGGCCCTGGAAACACCATATATTTT CASSQDLGDRGPGNTIYF TRBV4-1 . TRBJ1-3 TRBD1
TGTGCCAGCAGCCCCCTTAGGCAGGGTACCTACAATGAGCAGTTCTTC CASSPLRQGTYNEQFF TRBV7-9 . TRBJ2-1 .
TGTGCCAGCAGCTTAGCGGCAGGTCTCTCTGGAAACACCATATATTTT CASSLAAGLSGNTIYF TRBV11-2 . TRBJ1-3 .
TGTGCCAGCTCACCCGGGGGAAATCAGCCCCAGCATTTT CASSPGGNQPQHF TRBV18 . TRBJ1-5 .
TGTGCCAGCAGTCAAAACAGGAACTTGAACACCGGGGAGCTGTTTTTT CASSQNRNLNTGELFF TRBV2 . TRBJ2-2 .
TGTGCCAGCAGTGGGGACAGGGTAGGGAATCAGCCCCAGCATTTT CASSGDRVGNQPQHF TRBV2 few TRBJ1-5 TRBD1
TGTGCCAGTAGTCCCGGTGCCCGGACAGGGTGGGGCAATCAGCCCCAGCATTTT CASSPGARTGWGNQPQHF TRBV19 . TRBJ1-5 TRBD1
TGCGCCAGCACCCCATCAGGGTTTGAGCACACTGAAGCTTTCTTT CASTPSGFEHTEAFF TRBV5-1 few TRBJ1-1 .
TGTGCCACCCGCTCTCGGAGGGGCTCCTACAATGAGCAGTTCTTC CATRSRRGSYNEQFF TRBV19 . TRBJ2-1 .
TGTGCCAGCAGCACCGGGACTAGCGGGGGGGCAGATACGCAGTATTTT CASSTGTSGGADTQYF TRBV9 . TRBJ2-3 TRBD2
TGTGCCAGTAGTCGGGACAGACAAAACATTCAGTACTTC CASSRDRQNIQYF TRBV19 . TRBJ2-4 TRBD1
TGTGCCACCTCCAGGGCCCAAGAGACCCAGTACTTC CATSRAQETQYF TRBV19 . TRBJ2-5 .
TGTGCCAGCAGCTTGGAAGATAAGGGGGCCCACGAGCAGTACTTC CASSLEDKGAHEQYF TRBV5-6 . TRBJ2-7 TRBD1
TGTGCCAGCAGCTCCACGATTTCGCACGGCGGGACGGGAGAGGAAAAACTGTTTTTT CASSSTISHGGTGEEKLFF TRBV7-9 once TRBJ1-4 .
TGTGCCAGCCTACTACGCCAGCGGGGGCAAGAGACCCAGTACTTC CASLLRQRGQETQYF TRBV7-2 . TRBJ2-5 TRBD2
TGTGCCAGCAGTGAGAGGGGGAAATCACCCCTCCACTTT CASSERGKSPLHF TRBV6-4 . TRBJ1-6 .
TGCGCCAGCAGCCAACTCACAGGGACTCAGCCCCAGCATTTT CASSQLTGTQPQHF TRBV4-1 . TRBJ1-5 .
TGTGCCAGCACCCCCCGGTTTGCGGAAATGTGGACTGAAGCTTTCTTT CASTPRFAEMWTEAFF TRBV5-6 . TRBJ1-1 .
TGTGCCAGCAGACTCGACAGGCGTCAGCCCCAGCATTTT CASRLDRRQPQHF TRBV6-5 few TRBJ1-5 .
TGCGCCAGCAGCCGATGGAGAGTGGTCGAGACCCAGTACTTC CASSRWRVVETQYF TRBV10-1 . TRBJ2-5 .
TGTGCCAGCAGTCACCCTATTAGACAGGGGGCCGTTAATGGCTACACCTTC CASSHPIRQGAVNGYTF TRBV28 once TRBJ1-2 TRBD1
TGTGCCACCAGCACCCCCGGACTAGCGGAGAGCTCCTACGAGCAGTACTTC CATSTPGLAESSYEQYF TRBV15 . TRBJ2-7 TRBD2
TGTGCCAGCAGCATTTCGGACAGGATTAACTATGGCTACACCTTC CASSISDRINYGYTF TRBV5-6 . TRBJ1-2 TRBD1
TGTGCCAGCAGTGAATCAAGGGGACAGGGACCCACAGATACGCAGTATTTT CASSESRGQGPTDTQYF TRBV6-1 . TRBJ2-3 TRBD1
TGTGCCAGCAGCCCCGGGACAGGGCCAAACACCGGGGAGCTGTTTTTT CASSPGTGPNTGELFF TRBV7-8 . TRBJ2-2 TRBD1
TGTGCCAGCAGCCACCGGGACATGAGCTCCTACGAGCAGTACTTC CASSHRDMSSYEQYF TRBV6-6 few TRBJ2-7 .
TGTGCCAGCAGCCAAGGACAGCAAGAGACCCAGTACTTC CASSQGQQETQYF TRBV4-2 once TRBJ2-5 .
TGTGCCAGCAGTGAATCGGGGGCCGGGGAGCTGTTTTTT CASSESGAGELFF TRBV2 . TRBJ2-2 .
TGCGCCAGCAGCCCAGGACCACTCCCTAGCGGTTTCTTT CASSPGPLPSGFF TRBV4-1 . TRBJ1-1 .
TGCGCCAGCAGCTTTGCAGGGGATGGCTACACCTTC CASSFAGDGYTF TRBV5-1 . TRBJ1-2 .
TGTGCCAGCAGCCAAGATATCCCAGGGGTTGGTTCACCCCTCCACTTT CASSQDIPGVGSPLHF TRBV4-2 . TRBJ1-6 .
TGTGCCAGCAGCTTAGAGGGGAGGACAGGGATATACGAGCAGTACTTC CASSLEGRTGIYEQYF TRBV7-9 . TRBJ2-7 TRBD1